This T cell receptor beta chain was obtained from a study of T cells in Graves' hyperthyroidism and ophthalmopathy. Using RNA transcripts as the source, TCR beta CDR3 regions were amplified. TCR CDR3 underwent first-round RT-PCR with the HTBI primer set. From the multiplex PCR reads, TCRdb called clonotypes with MiXCR, one entry per CDR3 protein. This table has 250,000 to 300,000 distinct CDR3 sequences, about 13% appearing once. The study enrolled patients aged 18 to 65 with newly diagnosed hyperthyroidism of under 2 months' duration. Trimming took 10 bases from V and 6 from J, leaving 9 bases between them. Germline CDR1 reads MNHNS; CDR2 reads SASEGT. This CDR3 is built from 10 residues. This clonotype was seen ten or more times.

Sequenced material: blood. This TCR came from a woman aged 35 to 49 with Graves' hyperthyroidism. The rearrangement links TRBV6-1 to TRBJ1-2; D is unresolved. The chain's CDR3 is CATLDNGYTF. Here the CDR3 DNA reads TGTGCCACCCTGGATAATGGCTACACCTTC.